One sample yielded the 7 T cell receptor beta chains listed below, sequenced in a study of T-cell memory formation after mild COVID-19. Each CDR3 protein gets one entry after TCRdb re-called the 5' RACE reads with MiXCR. The repertoire consists of 240,000 or so distinct CDR3 sequences, with 7.5% to 10% occurring once and the leading ten covering around a fifth. The sequencing input was PBMCs or a T cell subset sorted from them (not recorded which). Every receptor here comes from a man between 18 and 29 years old who had mild COVID-19 (a few samples of this study predate the infection). Cell type and time point are not known.

The chain joins TRBV10-2 to TRBJ2-5, with TRBD1 matching over 8 bases. J lost 4 bases, V lost 2 bases, and 9 bases had no gene match. CDR1 is WSHSY and CDR2 is SAAADI in the germline V gene. The CDR3 runs to 16 residues. CDR3 in DNA: TGCGCCAGCAGTGAGACAGGGGGGCGGTTAGGAGAGACCCAGTACTTC. It translates to CASSETGGRLGETQYF.

V is TRBV6-2 or TRBV6-3 and J is TRBJ1-2; TRBD1 matches 7 bases. Unmatched junction bases numbered 7, after V lost 7 bases and J lost 8 bases. Germline V lookup: CDR1 MNHEY, CDR2 SVGEGT. The CDR3 covers 12 residues. CDR3 loop: CASKEQGKGYTF. The DNA of the CDR3 is TGTGCCAGCAAAGAACAGGGGAAGGGCTACACCTTC.

This clonotype has only one observation. This rearrangement joins TRBV7-9 to TRBJ1-3; D is perhaps TRBD1 (5 bases). Germline CDR1 and CDR2: SEHNR and FQNEAQ (reference sequence). Trimming stripped 5 bases from V and 0 bases from J, with 20 bases between. The CDR3 loop spans 18 amino acids. The CDR3 sequence: CASSAKKLGRVSGNTIYF. The CDR3 DNA is TGTGCCAGCAGCGCGAAGAAACTGGGACGAGTCTCTGGAAACACCATATATTTT.

In this sample, this clonotype turned up a few times. This sequence joins TRBV21-1 and TRBJ2-7; the listed D gene, TRBD1, was not tested against the DNA. TRBV21-1 is marked as a pseudogene. The CDR3 is 17 residues long. In DNA form, the CDR3 reads TGTGCCAGCAGCAAAGCGGGCCCAGCAGACAGAGGCTACGAGCAGTACGTC. Translated, it gives CASSKAGPADRGYEQYV.

CDR3 in amino acids: CASSKTGTYQETQYF. CDR3 coding DNA: TGTGCCAGCAGTAAAACAGGAACGTACCAAGAGACCCAGTACTTC. V and J are TRBV27 and TRBJ2-5; tentatively, D is TRBD1 (5 bases). The CDR3 extends over 15 amino acids. Germline lookup yields CDR1 MNHEY and CDR2 SMNVEV (reference sequence). V was trimmed by 5 bases and J by 0 bases, leaving 13 bases between them.

This clonotype was found a few times. This chain joins TRBV10-3 and TRBJ1-1; possibly TRBD1 for D (5 bases). Germline lookup yields CDR1 ENHRY and CDR2 SYGVKD. Trimming removed 0 bases from V and 7 bases from J, with 12 bases in between. This CDR3 spans 14 amino acids. CDR3 region: CAISESRRAFEAFF. CDR3 in DNA: TGTGCCATCAGTGAGTCGCGCAGGGCCTTTGAAGCTTTCTTT.

The rearrangement joins TRBV6-5 to TRBJ2-5, with TRBD2 matching 10 bases. Germline trimming cut 7 bases from V and 1 base from J; bases unmatched to any gene: 3. The CDR3 is made up of 14 amino acids. CDR1 MNHEY and CDR2 SVGAGI come from the germline V gene. The DNA of the CDR3 is TGTGCCAGCATCCAGCGGGGGGGCCAAGAGACCCAGTACTTC. Its translation is CASIQRGGQETQYF.